Sequencing of this T cell receptor (beta chain) was carried out in a study of blood T cell repertoires in COVID-19. In the study overall: The United States, Italy and Spain supplied acute and convalescent COVID-19 samples.

TCRdb keeps only in-frame clones here, not all; method: immunoSEQ multiplex PCR. This sample has roughly 40,000 clones, with roughly 76% found just once. Material for sequencing was peripheral blood. This sequence originates from a man in his 70s with active or convalescent COVID-19.

CDR3 in amino acids: CATSEVTGTYNEQFF. The CDR3 bases are TGTGCCACCAGTGAAGTGACAGGGACCTACAATGAGCAGTTCTTC. The chain links TRBV24-1 to TRBJ2-1; 7 bases fit TRBD1. V was clipped by 4 bases and J by 2 bases; unmatched bases: 4. The germline CDR1 and CDR2 sequences are KGHDR and SFDVKD. This CDR3 comprises 15 residues.